Listed here is a single T cell receptor (beta chain). Its specificity is not known. Germline V gene sequence: CDR1 GTSNPN, CDR2 SVGIG (reference sequence). J lost 6 bases, V lost 0 bases, and 16 bases had no gene match. The CDR3 has 17 amino acids. The data belong to a study of cytomegalovirus exposure and HLA in healthy donors. Study observations and caveats: Trimming of TCR beta V- and J-genes showed a link, identified in a later analysis, to a missense DCLRE1C variant. Relative to the approximately 680-donor mean, N-insertions were reportedly fewer in an Asian-associated ancestry cluster in a later analysis.

Primers for the PCR totalled 60 Vbeta and 13 Jbeta. Using immunoSEQ multiplex PCR, the repertoire was profiled, and TCRdb retains in-frame clones only, with some absent. Here the sample table reports around 77,000 clones. This TCR derives from a man aged 50-60 years in good health and CMV-seropositive. The material sequenced was PBMCs. The chain joins TRBV30 to TRBJ2-5; 7 bases map to TRBD1. The CDR3 DNA sequence: TGTGCCTGGAGTGTACTTCACGGGCGAGACAGGGAGAAGACCCAGTACTTC. Its translation is CAWSVLHGRDREKTQYF.